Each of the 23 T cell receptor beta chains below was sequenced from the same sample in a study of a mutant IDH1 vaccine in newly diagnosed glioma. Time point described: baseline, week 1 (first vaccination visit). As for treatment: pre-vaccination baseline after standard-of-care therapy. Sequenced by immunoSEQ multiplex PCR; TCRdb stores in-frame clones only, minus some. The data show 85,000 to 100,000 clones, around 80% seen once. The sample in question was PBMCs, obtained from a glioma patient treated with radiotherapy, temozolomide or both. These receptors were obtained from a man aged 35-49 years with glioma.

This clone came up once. DNA of the CDR3: TGCAGCGTTGAAGATTCCGGGACAGGGATTCACGAGCAGTACTTC. Its protein is CSVEDSGTGIHEQYF. This chain uses TRBV29-1 with TRBJ2-7, with 9 bases lining up with TRBD1. The CDR3 loop spans 15 amino acids. Looked up from germline, CDR1 is SQVTM and CDR2 is ANQGSEA. J lost 5 bases, V lost 0 bases, and 8 bases had no gene match.

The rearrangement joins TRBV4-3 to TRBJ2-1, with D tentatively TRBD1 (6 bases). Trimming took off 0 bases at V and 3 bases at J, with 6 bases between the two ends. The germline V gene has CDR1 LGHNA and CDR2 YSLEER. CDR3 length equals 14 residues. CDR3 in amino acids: CASSQEQGYNEQFF. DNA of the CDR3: TGCGCCAGCAGCCAAGAACAGGGCTACAATGAGCAGTTCTTC.

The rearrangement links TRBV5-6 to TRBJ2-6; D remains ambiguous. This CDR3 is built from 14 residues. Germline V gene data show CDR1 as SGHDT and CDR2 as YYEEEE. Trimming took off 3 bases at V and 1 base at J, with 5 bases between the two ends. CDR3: CASSWPSGANVLTF. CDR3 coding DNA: TGTGCCAGCAGCTGGCCTTCTGGGGCCAACGTCCTGACTTTC.

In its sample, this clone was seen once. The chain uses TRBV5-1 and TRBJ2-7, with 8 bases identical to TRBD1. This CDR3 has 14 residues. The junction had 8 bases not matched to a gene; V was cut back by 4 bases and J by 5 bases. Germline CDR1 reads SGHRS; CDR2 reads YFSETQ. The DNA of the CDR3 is TGCGCCAGCAGCCCCTCGACAGGGGAAGACGAGCAGTACTTC. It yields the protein CASSPSTGEDEQYF.

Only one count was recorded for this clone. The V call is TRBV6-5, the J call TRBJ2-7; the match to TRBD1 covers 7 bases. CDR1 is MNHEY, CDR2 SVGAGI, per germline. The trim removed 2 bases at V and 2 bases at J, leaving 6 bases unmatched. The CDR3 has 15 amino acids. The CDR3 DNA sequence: TGTGCCAGCAGTTACGGGGGCCAGGGGGCCTACGAGCAGTACTTC. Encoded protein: CASSYGGQGAYEQYF.

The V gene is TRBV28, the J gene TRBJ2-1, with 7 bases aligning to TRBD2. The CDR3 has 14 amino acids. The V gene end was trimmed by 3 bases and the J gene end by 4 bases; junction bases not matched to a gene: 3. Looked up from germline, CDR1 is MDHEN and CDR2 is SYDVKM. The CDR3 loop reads CASSFDSGYNEQFF. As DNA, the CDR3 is TGTGCCAGCAGTTTTGATAGCGGGTACAATGAGCAGTTCTTC.

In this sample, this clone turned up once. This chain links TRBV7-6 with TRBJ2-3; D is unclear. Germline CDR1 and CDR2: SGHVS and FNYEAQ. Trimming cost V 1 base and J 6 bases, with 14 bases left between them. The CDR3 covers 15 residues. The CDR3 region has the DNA TGTGCCAGCAGCTTAGAGGAGATAAAATCGGATACGCAGTATTTT. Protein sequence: CASSLEEIKSDTQYF.

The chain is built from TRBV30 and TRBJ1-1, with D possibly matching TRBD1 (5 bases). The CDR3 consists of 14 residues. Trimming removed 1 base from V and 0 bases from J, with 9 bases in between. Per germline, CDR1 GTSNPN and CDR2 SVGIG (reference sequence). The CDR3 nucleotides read TGTGCCTGGAGTGCCGGGACCGTGAACACTGAAGCTTTCTTT. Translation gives CAWSAGTVNTEAFF.

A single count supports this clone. Written as DNA, the CDR3 is TGCGCCAGCAGCTTGGGTGCAGGGGACTACGAGCAGTACTTC. Translated, it gives CASSLGAGDYEQYF. The gene calls are TRBV5-1 and TRBJ2-7; a possible D gene is TRBD1 (6 bases). Trimming removed 0 bases from V and 3 bases from J, with 10 bases in between. The CDR3 is 14 amino acids. CDR1 and CDR2 from the germline V gene are SGHRS and YFSETQ.

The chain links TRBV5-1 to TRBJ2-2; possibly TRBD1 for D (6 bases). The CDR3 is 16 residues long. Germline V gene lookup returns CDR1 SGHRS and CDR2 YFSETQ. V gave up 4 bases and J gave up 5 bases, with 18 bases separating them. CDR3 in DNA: TGCGCCAGCAGCCCGTCAGTGGGGGCGATGACCGGGGAGCTGTTTTTT. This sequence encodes CASSPSVGAMTGELFF.

This chain's CDR3 is CASSQPPGTGNQPQHF. The CDR3, as DNA: TGCGCCAGCAGCCAACCCCCCGGGACAGGGAATCAGCCCCAGCATTTT. V and J are TRBV4-1 and TRBJ1-5; TRBD1 matches at 9 bases. The CDR3 length is 16 residues. Germline assignment: CDR1 MGHRA and CDR2 YSYEKL. The V gene end was trimmed by 2 bases and the J gene end by 4 bases; junction bases not matched to a gene: 6.

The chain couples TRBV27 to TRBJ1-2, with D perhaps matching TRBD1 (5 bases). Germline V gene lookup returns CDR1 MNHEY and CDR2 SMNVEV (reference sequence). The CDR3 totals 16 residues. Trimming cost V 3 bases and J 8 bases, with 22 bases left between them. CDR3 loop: CASSFGGSAPAGGYTF. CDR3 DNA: TGTGCCAGCAGTTTCGGGGGGTCAGCCCCGGCAGGAGGCTACACCTTC.

This CDR3 is CATSRDSVTGNTIYF. The CDR3 region has the DNA TGTGCCACCAGCAGAGATTCAGTTACTGGAAACACCATATATTTT. The rearrangement joins TRBV15 to TRBJ1-3; D gene uncertain. From germline, CDR1 is LNHNV and CDR2 YYDKDF (reference sequence). Between the trimmed V and J ends, which lost 0 bases and 2 bases, there was a span of 8 bases. The CDR3 loop spans 15 amino acids.

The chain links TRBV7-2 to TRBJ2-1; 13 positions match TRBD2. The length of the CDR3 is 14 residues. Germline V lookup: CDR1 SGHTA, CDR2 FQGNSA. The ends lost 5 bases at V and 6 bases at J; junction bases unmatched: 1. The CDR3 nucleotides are TGTGCCAGCAGCCGGACTAGCGGGAGCAATGAGCAGTTCTTC. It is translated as CASSRTSGSNEQFF.

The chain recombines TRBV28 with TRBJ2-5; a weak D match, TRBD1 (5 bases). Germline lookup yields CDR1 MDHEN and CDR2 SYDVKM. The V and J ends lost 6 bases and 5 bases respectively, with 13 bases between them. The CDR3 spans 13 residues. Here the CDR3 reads CASSRQFRETQYF. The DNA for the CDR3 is TGTGCCAGCAGCAGACAGTTCCGGGAGACCCAGTACTTC.

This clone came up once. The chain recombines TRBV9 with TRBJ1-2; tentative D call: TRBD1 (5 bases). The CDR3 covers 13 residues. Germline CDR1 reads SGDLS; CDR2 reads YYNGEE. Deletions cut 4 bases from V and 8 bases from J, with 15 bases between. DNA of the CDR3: TGTGCCAGCAGCCCCTCGGGGGGGGTGGGCTACACCTTC. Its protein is CASSPSGGVGYTF.

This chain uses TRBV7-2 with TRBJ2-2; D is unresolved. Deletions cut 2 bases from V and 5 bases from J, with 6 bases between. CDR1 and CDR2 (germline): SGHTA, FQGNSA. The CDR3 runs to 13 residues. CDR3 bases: TGTGCCAGCAGCTTACAACCAACCGGGGAGCTGTTTTTT. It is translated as CASSLQPTGELFF.

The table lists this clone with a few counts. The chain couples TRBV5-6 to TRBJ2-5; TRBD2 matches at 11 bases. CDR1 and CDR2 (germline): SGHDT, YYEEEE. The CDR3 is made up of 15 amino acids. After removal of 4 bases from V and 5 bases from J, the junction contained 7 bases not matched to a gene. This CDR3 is CASSGVSGGAETQYF. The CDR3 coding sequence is TGTGCCAGCAGCGGGGTTAGCGGGGGGGCCGAGACCCAGTACTTC.

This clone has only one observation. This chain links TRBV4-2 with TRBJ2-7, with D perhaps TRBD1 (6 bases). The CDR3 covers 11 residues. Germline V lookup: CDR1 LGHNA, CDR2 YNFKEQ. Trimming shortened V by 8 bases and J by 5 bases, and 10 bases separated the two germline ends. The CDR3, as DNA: TGTGCCAGCGGATACAGGGACGAGCAGTACTTC. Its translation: CASGYRDEQYF.

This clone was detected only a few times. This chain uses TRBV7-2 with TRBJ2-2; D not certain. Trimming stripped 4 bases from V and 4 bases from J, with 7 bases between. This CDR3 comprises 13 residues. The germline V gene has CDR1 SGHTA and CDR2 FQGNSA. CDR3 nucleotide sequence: TGTGCCAGCAGCTACATACGCACCGGGGAGCTGTTTTTT. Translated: CASSYIRTGELFF.

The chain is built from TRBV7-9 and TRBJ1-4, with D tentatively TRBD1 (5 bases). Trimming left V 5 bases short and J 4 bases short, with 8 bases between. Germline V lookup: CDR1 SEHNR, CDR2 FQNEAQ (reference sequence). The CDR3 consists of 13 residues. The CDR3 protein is CASSRGLNEKLFF. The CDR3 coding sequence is TGTGCCAGCAGCCGGGGCCTTAATGAAAAACTGTTTTTT.

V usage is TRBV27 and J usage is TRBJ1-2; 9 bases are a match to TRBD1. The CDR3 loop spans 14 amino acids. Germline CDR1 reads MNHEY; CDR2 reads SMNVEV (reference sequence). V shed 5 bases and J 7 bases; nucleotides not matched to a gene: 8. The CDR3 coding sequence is TGTGCCAGCAGTAGAGACGGGACAGGGAGTGGCTACACCTTC. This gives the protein CASSRDGTGSGYTF.

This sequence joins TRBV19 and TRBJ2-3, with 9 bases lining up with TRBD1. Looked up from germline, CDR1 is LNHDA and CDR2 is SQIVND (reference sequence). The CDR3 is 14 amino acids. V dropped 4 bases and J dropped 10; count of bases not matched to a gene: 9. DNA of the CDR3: TGTGCCAGTAGTACCCTCAAGGGACAGGGCGCGCAGTATTTT. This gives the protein CASSTLKGQGAQYF.